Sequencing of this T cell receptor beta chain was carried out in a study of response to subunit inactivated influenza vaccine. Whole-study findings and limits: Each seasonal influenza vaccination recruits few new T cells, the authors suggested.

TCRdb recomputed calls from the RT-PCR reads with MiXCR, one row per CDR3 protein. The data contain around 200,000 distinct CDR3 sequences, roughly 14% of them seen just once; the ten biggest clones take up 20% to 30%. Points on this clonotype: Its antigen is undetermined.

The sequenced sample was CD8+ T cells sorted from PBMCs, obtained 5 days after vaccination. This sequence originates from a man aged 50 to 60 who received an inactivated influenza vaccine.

CDR3: CASSQISGTAYGYTF. The CDR3 DNA sequence: TGCGCCAGCAGCCAAATCTCCGGGACGGCTTATGGCTACACCTTC. This chain connects TRBV4-3 to TRBJ1-2, with TRBD1 as a possible D gene (5 bases). This CDR3 contains 15 residues. Trimming left V 2 bases short and J 5 bases short, with 15 bases between. The germline V gene has CDR1 LGHNA and CDR2 YSLEER.